The source of this T cell receptor beta chain is a study of CD8 T cells in ankylosing spondylitis. MiXCR, applied by TCRdb to the 5' RACE reads, yields one record per CDR3 protein. The profile shows nearly 350,000 distinct CDR3 sequences, 14% to 15% of them singletons. V shed 4 bases and J shed 3 bases, with 9 bases lying between them. Germline-derived CDR1 and CDR2 are MNHNY and SVGAGI (reference sequence). The CDR3 runs 13 residues. The V call is TRBV6-6, the J call TRBJ1-1; no firm D call. The source is a male donor with ankylosing spondylitis or in good health (not recorded which). Sample: blood, either unsorted or a sorted T cell fraction (not recorded which). CDR3 in DNA: TGTGCCAGCAGTTCTCACAGATACACTGAAGCTTTCTTT. This translates into CASSSHRYTEAFF.